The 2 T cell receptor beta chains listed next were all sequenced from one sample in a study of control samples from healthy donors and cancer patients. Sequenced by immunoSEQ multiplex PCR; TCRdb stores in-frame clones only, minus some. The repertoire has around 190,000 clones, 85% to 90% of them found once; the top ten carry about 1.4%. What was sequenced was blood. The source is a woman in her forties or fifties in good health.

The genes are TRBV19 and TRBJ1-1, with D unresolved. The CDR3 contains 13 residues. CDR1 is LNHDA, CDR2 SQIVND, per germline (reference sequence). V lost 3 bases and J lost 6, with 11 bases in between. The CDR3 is CASSMSAPPEAFF. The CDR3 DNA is TGTGCCAGTAGTATGTCGGCCCCCCCTGAAGCTTTCTTT.

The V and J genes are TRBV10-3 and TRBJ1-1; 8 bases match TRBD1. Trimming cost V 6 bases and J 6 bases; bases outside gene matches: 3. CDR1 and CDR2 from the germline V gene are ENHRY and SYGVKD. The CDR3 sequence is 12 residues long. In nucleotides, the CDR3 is TGTGCCATCAGCGCACAGGGGGCTGAAGCTTTCTTT. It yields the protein CAISAQGAEAFF.